This is a list of T cell receptor beta chains from one sample in a study of T cells in localized non-small cell lung cancer. The table came from immunoSEQ multiplex PCR; TCRdb's copy has only in-frame clones and leaves some out. The sample includes more than 100,000 clones, about 90% of them seen just once. Sequencing was performed on peripheral blood, taken before any cancer treatment. The receptors come from a female donor of 60 years or more with stage I lung adenocarcinoma. Each CDR3 is given with its conserved first and last residue. Each record gives: J gene, V gene, CDR3 protein.

>TRBJ1-1|TRBV5-4
CASTLQGAPGFGAFF
>TRBJ2-5|TRBV7-3
CASSLSPTQTQYF
>TRBJ2-2|TRBV10-3
CAISEYSGLNTGELFF
>TRBJ2-7|TRBV11-3
CASSLGPYLAYEQYF
>TRBJ1-2|TRBV18
CASSPQTQVNYGYTF
>TRBJ1-1|TRBV18
CASSLRDTEAFF
>TRBJ2-7|TRBV9
CASSVANTDYEQYF
>TRBJ2-5|TRBV2
CASSLKETQYF
>TRBJ1-5|TRBV18
CASFKTWEDQPQHF
>TRBJ1-1|TRBV11-1
CASSFGGAGNTEAFF
>TRBJ1-2|TRBV11-2
CASSPLGYGYTF
>TRBJ2-7|TRBV9
CASSVGDRGPHEQYF
>TRBJ2-5|TRBV11-2
CASSLGEKETQYF
>TRBJ2-5|TRBV5-1
CASSLAGTQETQYF
>TRBJ1-5|TRBV29-1
CSVEPGNNQPQHF
>TRBJ2-5|TRBV7-9
CASSLAGGEETQYF
>TRBJ2-7|TRBV6-5
CASSYGQGVAGGEQYF
>TRBJ1-1|TRBV6-5
CASSYSVGPLTEAFF
>TRBJ2-7|TRBV5-6
CASSPSTGTSGRKTYEQYF
>TRBJ2-3|TRBV9
CASSARQTDLNTQYF
>TRBJ1-5|TRBV27
CASRPGTAGSTPQHF
>TRBJ2-2|TRBV5-6
CASSRTSPGELFF
>TRBJ2-7|TRBV2
CASRQGRGISYEQYF
>TRBJ2-2|TRBV6-5
CASSYNGAENTGELFF
>TRBJ2-5|TRBV5-8
CASSQQRASGTQYF
>TRBJ1-1|TRBV2
CASRRDIKNTEAFF
>TRBJ2-1|TRBV19
CASRRSFLSPNEQFF
>TRBJ1-1|TRBV11-2
CASSLTSGQGEAFF
>TRBJ2-2|TRBV9
CASSNIPAWMDGELFF
>TRBJ2-7|TRBV11-2
CASSSGLAGASRYEQYF
>TRBJ2-1|TRBV6-1
CASTSGQYNEQFF
>TRBJ1-2|TRBV19
CASSYRLTYGYTF
>TRBJ1-1|TRBV7-3
CASSHPPEKNTEAFF
>TRBJ2-2|TRBV12-2
CASRPGTTGELFF
>TRBJ1-2|TRBV5-1
CASSLGEGGYTF
>TRBJ2-5|TRBV23-1
CASREDRGTLGAQYF
>TRBJ2-7|TRBV2
CASSPLGSVSYEQYF
>TRBJ2-7|TRBV11-1
CASSQARGASWEQYF
>TRBJ1-2|TRBV30
CAWGLERRATNYGYTF
>TRBJ1-2|TRBV7-2
CASSFSGTLWGYTF
>TRBJ2-5|TRBV7-9
CASSLKRFGETQYF
>TRBJ2-3|TRBV5-1
CASSFGGGDTQYF
>TRBJ1-5|TRBV28
CASRGTRQPQHF
>TRBJ2-6|TRBV6-1
CASSLSGANVLTF
>TRBJ2-7|TRBV10-3
CAISESPENYEQYF
>TRBJ2-2|TRBV6-5
CASSYRGHTGELFF
>TRBJ1-1|TRBV19
CASSIDLVNTEAFF
>TRBJ2-7|TRBV7-3
CASSRTSGSYEQYF
>TRBJ2-1|TRBV7-9
CASSSPGLAGGSYNEQFF
>TRBJ2-2|TRBV23-1
CASSQLRDSQNTGELFF
>TRBJ1-2|TRBV19
CASTLAGYGYTF